This TCR beta chain was identified in a study of neurological immune-mediated disorders. Time point in this sample: longitudinal time-point 1 (baseline). This CDR3 spans 13 amino acids. Germline V gene sequence: CDR1 SNHLY, CDR2 FYNNEI. V shed 10 bases and J 3 bases; nucleotides not matched to a gene: 5. This clonotype was detected many times. Each CDR3 protein is one row after TCRdb ran MiXCR on the 5' RACE reads. The sample carries roughly 61,000 distinct CDR3 sequences, 9.5% to 12% recorded once. The sequencing sample was made of PBMCs. The TCR originated in a male donor with HTLV-1-associated myelopathy (HAM/TSP). V and J are TRBV2 and TRBJ1-4; 7 bases fit TRBD1. CDR3 nucleotides: TGTGCCACTTACAGGGGTGCTAATGAAAAACTGTTTTTT. Its protein is CATYRGANEKLFF.